The T cell receptor beta chain described here comes from a study of monozygotic twins with inflammatory bowel disease. The CDR3 sequence is 13 residues long. Germline CDR1 SQVTM, CDR2 ANQGSEA. Using the 5' RACE reads, TCRdb records one entry per CDR3 protein without DNA. Its table lists some 400,000 distinct CDR3 sequences. A remark on this clonotype: Its matching antigen is unknown.

Overall study findings and caveats: Lower sharing of clonotypes with other individuals was seen in IBD patients than in healthy twins. This was most marked in patients showing signs of disease activity.

The chain combines TRBV29-1 with TRBJ1-1; as DNA is missing, the TRBD1 call by TCRdb cannot be tested. The receptor's source is a human donor with ulcerative colitis or Crohn's disease, or a healthy co-twin of an affected twin (not recorded which). The specimen was blood. CDR3 region: CSVGTDLGTEAFF.